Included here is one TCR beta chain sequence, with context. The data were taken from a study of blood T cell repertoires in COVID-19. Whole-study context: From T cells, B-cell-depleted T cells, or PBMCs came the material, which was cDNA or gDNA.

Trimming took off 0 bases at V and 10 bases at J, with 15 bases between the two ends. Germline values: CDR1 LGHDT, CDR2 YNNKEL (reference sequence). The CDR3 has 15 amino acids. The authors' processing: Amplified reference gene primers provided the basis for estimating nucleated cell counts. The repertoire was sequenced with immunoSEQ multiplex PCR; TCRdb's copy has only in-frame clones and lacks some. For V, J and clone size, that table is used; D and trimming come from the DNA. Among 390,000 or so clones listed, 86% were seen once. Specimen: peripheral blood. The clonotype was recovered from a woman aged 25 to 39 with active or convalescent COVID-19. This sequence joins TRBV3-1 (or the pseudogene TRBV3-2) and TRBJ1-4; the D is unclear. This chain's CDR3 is CASSQEPGSRAKLFF. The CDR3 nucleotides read TGTGCCAGCAGCCAAGAGCCAGGATCGAGGGCAAAACTGTTTTTT.